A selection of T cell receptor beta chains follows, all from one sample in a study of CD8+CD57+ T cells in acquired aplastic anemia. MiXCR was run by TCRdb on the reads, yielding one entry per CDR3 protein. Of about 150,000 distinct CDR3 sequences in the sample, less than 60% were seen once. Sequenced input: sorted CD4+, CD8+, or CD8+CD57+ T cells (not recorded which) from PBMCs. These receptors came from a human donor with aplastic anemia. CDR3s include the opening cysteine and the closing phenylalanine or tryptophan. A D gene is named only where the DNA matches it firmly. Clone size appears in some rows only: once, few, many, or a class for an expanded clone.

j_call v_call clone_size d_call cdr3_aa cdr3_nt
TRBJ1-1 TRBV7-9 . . CASSLVQGKYTEAFF TGTGCCAGCAGCTTAGTACAAGGGAAGTACACTGAAGCTTTCTTT
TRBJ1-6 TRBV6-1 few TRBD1 CASRDRGLASPLHF TGTGCCAGCAGAGACAGGGGACTGGCTTCACCCCTCCACTTT
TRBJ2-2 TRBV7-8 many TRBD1 CASSLSEDRVVAGELFF TGTGCCAGCAGCTTGTCCGAGGACAGGGTAGTAGCCGGGGAGCTGTTTTTT
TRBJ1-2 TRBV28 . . CALGSGARGYTF TGTGCGCTCGGGTCGGGGGCGCGGGGCTACACCTTC
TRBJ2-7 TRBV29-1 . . CSVGQSSYEQYF TGCAGCGTTGGACAGAGCTCCTACGAGCAGTACTTC
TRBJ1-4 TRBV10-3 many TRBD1 CAIQGEGEKLFF TGTGCCATCCAGGGGGAGGGTGAAAAACTGTTTTTT
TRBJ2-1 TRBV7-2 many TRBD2 CASSPRGAKREGNEQFF TGTGCCAGCAGCCCAAGGGGTGCCAAGCGGGAGGGGAATGAGCAGTTCTTC
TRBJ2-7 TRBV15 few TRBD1 CATSSQITGVREQYF TGTGCCACCAGCAGCCAAATCACAGGGGTAAGGGAGCAGTACTTC
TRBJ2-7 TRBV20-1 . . CSARAPGRATEQYF TGCAGTGCTAGAGCACCGGGCAGGGCAACTGAGCAGTACTTC
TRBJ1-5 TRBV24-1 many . CATGGESDQPQHF TGTGCCACCGGGGGGGAGAGTGATCAGCCCCAGCATTTT
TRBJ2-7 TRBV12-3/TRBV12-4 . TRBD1 CASSQQSGTAEQYF TGTGCCAGCAGCCAGCAATCCGGGACAGCCGAGCAGTACTTC
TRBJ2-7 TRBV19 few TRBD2 CASSIGRGRTYEQYF TGTGCCAGTAGTATAGGTCGCGGGAGAACCTACGAGCAGTACTTC
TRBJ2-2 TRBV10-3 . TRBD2 CASGGPDTGELFF TGTGCCTCGGGAGGACCGGACACCGGGGAGCTGTTTTTT
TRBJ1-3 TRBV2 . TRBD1 CASRGQAVSGNTIYF TGTGCCAGCAGGGGACAGGCCGTCTCTGGAAACACCATATATTTT
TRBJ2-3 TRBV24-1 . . CATSGLITGSTDTQYF TGTGCCACCAGTGGATTAATAACAGGGAGCACAGATACGCAGTATTTT
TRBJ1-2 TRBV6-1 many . CASSERPINYGYTF TGTGCCAGCAGTGAACGCCCGATTAACTATGGCTACACCTTC
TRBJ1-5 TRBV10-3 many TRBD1 CAIRDRDHQPQHF TGTGCCATCAGGGACAGGGACCATCAGCCCCAGCATTTT
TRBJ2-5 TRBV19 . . CASSIMLGQETQYF TGTGCCAGTAGTATCATGCTCGGGCAAGAGACCCAGTACTTC
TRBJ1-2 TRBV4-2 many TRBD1 CASSGQGAMLGYTF TGTGCCAGCAGCGGGCAGGGGGCAATGTTAGGCTACACCTTC